The T cell receptor beta chain under discussion was sequenced for a study of T cell repertoires in cytomegalovirus infection. Study summary: TCR beta signatures that were public indicated CMV infection and matching HLA type. Study conclusions and caveats: HLA-C-restricted TCR beta clonotypes specific for CMV led the ex vivo response. Identification of carriers of CMV plus the relevant HLA was performed using cumulative public TCR beta family frequency.

As for this clonotype: What it recognizes is unknown.

TCRdb independently ran MiXCR on the reads; one entry per CDR3 protein. The sample carries hundreds of thousands of distinct CDR3 sequences, around 29% recorded once. Germline loops: CDR1 ENHRY, CDR2 SYGVKD. CDR3 size: 13 residues. Trimming removed 2 bases from V and 7 bases from J, with 10 bases in between. The rearrangement links TRBV10-3 to TRBJ2-3; no clear D gene. This material consisted of cultured PBMCs, taken from culture after CMV antigen stimulation. The TCR comes from a human donor in good health (CMV status not recorded). Some clones in this sample may be carry-over from other donors' samples. CDR3 DNA: TGTGCCATCAGTGAGGTGACCCTCAATACGCAGTATTTT. Translated, it gives CAISEVTLNTQYF.